Below are 5 T cell receptor beta chains sequenced from a single sample in a study of T cells in Graves' hyperthyroidism and ophthalmopathy. Amplified TCR beta CDR3 regions derived from RNA transcripts. RT-PCR in the first round (using the HTBI primer set) targeted the TCR CDR3. One entry per CDR3 protein, called by TCRdb with MiXCR from the multiplex PCR reads. The table has under 350,000 distinct CDR3 sequences, 15% to 20% seen once. Input material: blood. Receptors were obtained from a woman aged 50 to 60 with Graves' hyperthyroidism.

This clonotype has ten or more counts. The chain carries TRBV18 and TRBJ2-7, with no clear D. Germline V lookup: CDR1 KGHSH, CDR2 LQKENI. This CDR3 has 12 residues. Trimming took off 0 bases at V and 6 bases at J, with 6 bases between the two ends. CDR3 region: CASSPPTREQYF. The CDR3 coding sequence is TGTGCCAGCTCACCACCGACTCGCGAGCAGTACTTC.

This chain connects TRBV6-2 or TRBV6-3 to TRBJ2-7; D not resolved. Germline V gene data show CDR1 as MNHEY and CDR2 as SVGEGT. Trimming cost V 2 bases and J 3 bases, with 20 bases left between them. This CDR3 is 17 amino acids long. The DNA of the CDR3 is TGTGCCAGCAGTTACGCGCCGGATATTTTTGACCACTACGAGCAGTACGTC. As protein: CASSYAPDIFDHYEQYV.

This clonotype occurred a few times. The chain uses TRBV6-1 and TRBJ1-2; D gene ambiguous. The CDR3 totals 13 residues. Germline-derived CDR1 and CDR2 are MNHNS and SASEGT. V was cut by 5 bases and J by 0 bases, with 7 bases left in between. The CDR3 is CASSSAPNYGYTF. The CDR3 region has the DNA TGTGCCAGCAGTTCCGCTCCTAACTATGGCTACACCTTC.

The table lists this clonotype with many counts. The chain is built from TRBV5-1 and TRBJ2-5; 7 nucleotides align to TRBD2. V lost 4 bases to trimming and J lost 1 base; unmatched junction nucleotides: 4. The CDR3 covers 14 residues. CDR1 is SGHRS, CDR2 YFSETQ, per germline. In nucleotides, the CDR3 is TGCGCCAGCAGCCTTTGGACTAGCCAAGAGACCCAGTACTTC. It translates to CASSLWTSQETQYF.

Of note for this clonotype: This clone may be a read error of a much larger clone one base away. The chain is built from TRBV18 and TRBJ2-1, with D possibly matching TRBD1 (6 bases). The CDR3 sequence is 16 residues long. Per the germline V gene, CDR1 is KGHSH and CDR2 is LQKENI. V was pared by 2 bases and J by 10 bases, with 21 bases between. Here the CDR3 reads CASSPSTTGSAYEQFF. DNA for the CDR3: TGTGCCAGCTCACCATCAACAACAGGGTCGGCCTACGAGCAGTTCTTC.